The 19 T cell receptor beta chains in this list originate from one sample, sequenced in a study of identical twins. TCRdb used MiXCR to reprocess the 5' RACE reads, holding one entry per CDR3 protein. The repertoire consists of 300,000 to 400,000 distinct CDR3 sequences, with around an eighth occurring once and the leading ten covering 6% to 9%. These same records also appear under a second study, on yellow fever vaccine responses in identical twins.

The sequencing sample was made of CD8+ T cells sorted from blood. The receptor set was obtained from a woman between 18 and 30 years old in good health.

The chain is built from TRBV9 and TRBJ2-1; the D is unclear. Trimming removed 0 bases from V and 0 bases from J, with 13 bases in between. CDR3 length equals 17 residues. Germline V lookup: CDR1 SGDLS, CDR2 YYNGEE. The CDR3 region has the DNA TGTGCCAGCAGCGTAGATAATTACCCCAGCTCCTACAATGAGCAGTTCTTC. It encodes CASSVDNYPSSYNEQFF.

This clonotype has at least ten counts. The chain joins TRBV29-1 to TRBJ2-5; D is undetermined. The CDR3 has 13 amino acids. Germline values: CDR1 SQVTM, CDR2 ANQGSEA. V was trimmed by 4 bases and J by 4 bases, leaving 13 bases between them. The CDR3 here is CSVVSSMRETQYF. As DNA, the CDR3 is TGCAGCGTTGTTAGCTCTATGCGAGAGACCCAGTACTTC.

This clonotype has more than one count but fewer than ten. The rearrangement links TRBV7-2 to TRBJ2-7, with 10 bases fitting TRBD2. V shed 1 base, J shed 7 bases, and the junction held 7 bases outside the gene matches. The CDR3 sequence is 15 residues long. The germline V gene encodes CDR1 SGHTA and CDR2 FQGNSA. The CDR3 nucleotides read TGTGCCAGCAGCTTAGGGTCTAGCGGGAGTCGGGAGCAGTACTTC. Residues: CASSLGSSGSREQYF.

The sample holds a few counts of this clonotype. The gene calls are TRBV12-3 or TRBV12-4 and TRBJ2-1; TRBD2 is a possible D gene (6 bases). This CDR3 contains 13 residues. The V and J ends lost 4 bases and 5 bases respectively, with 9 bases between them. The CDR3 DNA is TGTGCCAGCAGTTATGGGACTCACAATGAGCAGTTCTTC. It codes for CASSYGTHNEQFF.

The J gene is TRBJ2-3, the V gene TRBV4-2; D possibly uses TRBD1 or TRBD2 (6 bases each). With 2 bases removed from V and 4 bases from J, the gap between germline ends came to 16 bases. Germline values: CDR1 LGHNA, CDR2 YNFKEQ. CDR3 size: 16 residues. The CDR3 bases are TGTGCCAGCAGCCAAAGGAGGGGGGAGGTTGCAGATACGCAGTATTTT. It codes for CASSQRRGEVADTQYF.

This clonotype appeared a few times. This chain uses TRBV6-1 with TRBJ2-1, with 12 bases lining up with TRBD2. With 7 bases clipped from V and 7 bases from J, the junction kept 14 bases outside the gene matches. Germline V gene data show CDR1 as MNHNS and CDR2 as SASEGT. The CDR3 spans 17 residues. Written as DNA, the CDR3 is TGTGCCAGCACCGAGGGGGCGACTAGCGGGGGTAAAAATGAGCAGTTCTTC. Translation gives CASTEGATSGGKNEQFF.

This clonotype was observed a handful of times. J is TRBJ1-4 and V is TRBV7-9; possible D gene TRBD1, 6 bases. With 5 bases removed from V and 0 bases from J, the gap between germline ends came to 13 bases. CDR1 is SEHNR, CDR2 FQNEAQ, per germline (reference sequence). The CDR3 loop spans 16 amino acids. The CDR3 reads CASSPGGGSTNEKLFF. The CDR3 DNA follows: TGTGCCAGCAGCCCCGGAGGGGGTTCAACTAATGAAAAACTGTTTTTT.

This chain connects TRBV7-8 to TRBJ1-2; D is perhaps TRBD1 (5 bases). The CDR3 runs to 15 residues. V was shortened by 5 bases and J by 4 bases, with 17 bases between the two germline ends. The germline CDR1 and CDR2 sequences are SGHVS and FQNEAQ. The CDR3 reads CASSPPTGRPYGYTF. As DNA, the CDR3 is TGTGCCAGCAGCCCGCCCACAGGCCGTCCCTATGGCTACACCTTC. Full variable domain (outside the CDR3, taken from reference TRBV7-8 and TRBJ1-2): GAGVSQSPRYKVAKRGQDVALRCDPISGHVSLFWYQQALGQGPEFLTYFQNEAQLDKSGLPSDRFFAERPEGSVSTLKIQRTQQEDSAVYLCASSPPTGRPYGYTFGSGTRLTVV.

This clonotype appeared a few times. CDR3 in amino acids: CSVETAYTSGVYNEQFF. CDR3 sequence (DNA): TGCAGCGTTGAAACTGCCTACACTAGCGGAGTCTACAATGAGCAGTTCTTC. This chain connects TRBV29-1 to TRBJ2-1, with 8 bases aligning to TRBD2. Per germline, CDR1 SQVTM and CDR2 ANQGSEA. This CDR3 has 17 amino acids. Losses at the gene ends were 2 bases for V and 3 bases for J; bases not matched to a gene: 12.

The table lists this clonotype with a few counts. CDR3 sequence reads: CASAGTGAGAVFF. The CDR3 nucleotides read TGTGCCTCGGCCGGGACAGGGGCCGGTGCGGTGTTTTTT. The V and J genes are TRBV2 and TRBJ1-4; 10 positions match TRBD1. This CDR3 has 13 residues. Looked up from germline, CDR1 is SNHLY and CDR2 is FYNNEI. Germline trimming cut 11 bases from V and 15 bases from J; bases unmatched to any gene: 15. Full variable domain (remainder filled in from reference TRBV2 and TRBJ1-4): EPEVTQTPSHQVTQMGQEVILRCVPISNHLYFYWYRQILGQKVEFLVSFYNNEISEKSEIFDDQFSVERPDGSNFTLKIRSTKLEDSAMYFCASAGTGAGAVFFGSGTQLSVL.

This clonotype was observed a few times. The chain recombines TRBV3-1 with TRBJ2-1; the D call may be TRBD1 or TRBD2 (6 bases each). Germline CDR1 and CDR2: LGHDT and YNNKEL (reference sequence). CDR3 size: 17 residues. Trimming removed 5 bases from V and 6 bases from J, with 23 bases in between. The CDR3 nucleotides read TGTGCCAGCAGCGTGTTGAGAAGGGGGGACCGTGGCAATGAGCAGTTCTTC. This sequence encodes CASSVLRRGDRGNEQFF.

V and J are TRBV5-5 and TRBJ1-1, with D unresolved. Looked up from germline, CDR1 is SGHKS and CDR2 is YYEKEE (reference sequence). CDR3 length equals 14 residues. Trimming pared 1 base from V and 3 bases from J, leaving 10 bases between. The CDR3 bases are TGTGCCAGCAGCTTGACAGACGGGTACACTGAAGCTTTCTTT. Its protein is CASSLTDGYTEAFF.

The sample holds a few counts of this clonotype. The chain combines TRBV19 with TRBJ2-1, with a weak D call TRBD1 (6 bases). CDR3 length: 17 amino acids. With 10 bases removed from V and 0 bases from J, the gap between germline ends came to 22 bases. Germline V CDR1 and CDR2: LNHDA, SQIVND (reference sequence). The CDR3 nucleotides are TGTGCCACCGACAGGTCCCGAGAACACCCCTCCTACAATGAGCAGTTCTTC. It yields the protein CATDRSREHPSYNEQFF.

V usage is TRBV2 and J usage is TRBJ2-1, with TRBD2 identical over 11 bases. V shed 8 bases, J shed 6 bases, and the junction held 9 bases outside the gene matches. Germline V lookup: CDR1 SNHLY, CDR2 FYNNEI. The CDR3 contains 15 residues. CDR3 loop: CASPGVAGGRNEQFF. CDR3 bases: TGTGCCAGCCCGGGGGTAGCGGGAGGGCGCAATGAGCAGTTCTTC.

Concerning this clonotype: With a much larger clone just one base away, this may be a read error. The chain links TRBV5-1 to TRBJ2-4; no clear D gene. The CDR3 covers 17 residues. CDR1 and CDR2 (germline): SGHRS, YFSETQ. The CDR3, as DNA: TGCGCCAGCAGCTTGGACGCAGGTCGTATAGCCAAAAACATTCGGTACTTC. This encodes CASSLDAGRIAKNIRYF.

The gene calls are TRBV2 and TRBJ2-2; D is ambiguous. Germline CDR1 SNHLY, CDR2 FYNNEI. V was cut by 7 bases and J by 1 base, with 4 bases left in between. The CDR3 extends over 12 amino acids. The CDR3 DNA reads TGTGCCAGCACAGGGAACACCGGGGAGCTGTTTTTT. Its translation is CASTGNTGELFF.

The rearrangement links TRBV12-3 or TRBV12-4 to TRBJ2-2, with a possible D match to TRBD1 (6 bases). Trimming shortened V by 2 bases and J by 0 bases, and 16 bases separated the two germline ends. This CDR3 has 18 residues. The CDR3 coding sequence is TGTGCCAGCAGTTTAACGAGGGGGTACCACGCGAACACCGGGGAGCTGTTTTTT. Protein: CASSLTRGYHANTGELFF.

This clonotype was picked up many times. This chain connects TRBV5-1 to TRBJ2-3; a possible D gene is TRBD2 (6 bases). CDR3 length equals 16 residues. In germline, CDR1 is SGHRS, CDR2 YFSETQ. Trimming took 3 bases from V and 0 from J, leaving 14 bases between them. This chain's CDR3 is CASSYIAERSTDTQYF. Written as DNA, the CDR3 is TGCGCCAGCAGCTACATAGCGGAAAGGAGCACAGATACGCAGTATTTT.

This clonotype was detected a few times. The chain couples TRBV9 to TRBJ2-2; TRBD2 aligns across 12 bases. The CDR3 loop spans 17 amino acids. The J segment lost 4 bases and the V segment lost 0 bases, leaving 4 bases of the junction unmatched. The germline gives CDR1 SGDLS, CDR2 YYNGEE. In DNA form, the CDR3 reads TGTGCCAGCAGCGTAGGGACTAGCGGGGCCATCACCGGGGAGCTGTTTTTT. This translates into CASSVGTSGAITGELFF. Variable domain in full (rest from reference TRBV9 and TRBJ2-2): DSGVTQTPKHLITATGQRVTLRCSPRSGDLSVYWYQQSLDQGLQFLIQYYNGEERAKGNILERFSAQQFPDLHSELNLSSLELGDSALYFCASSVGTSGAITGELFFGEGSRLTVL.